This TCR beta chain comes out of a study of shared clonotypes between healthy human individuals. At the level of the study: Used for every donor were three CD4 naive, three CD4 memory, two CD8 naive and one CD8 memory plate.

Researchers ran the assay at a deep level. Generated by immunoSEQ multiplex PCR, the TCRdb table keeps only in-frame clones and is missing some. The sample includes 2 million to 2.5 million clones, 85% to 95% of them seen just once. Trimming stripped 4 bases from V and 3 bases from J, with 13 bases between. This CDR3 has 14 residues. From germline, CDR1 is SGHKS and CDR2 YYEKEE (reference sequence). The sequence derives from a man aged 18 to 29 in good health. Some clones in this sample may be carry-over from other donors' samples. The sequenced sample consisted of naive CD4+ T cells from PBMCs. Subset defined: CD45RA+ positively selected. The chain joins TRBV5-5 to TRBJ1-2, with D uncertain. CDR3 DNA: TGTGCCAGCAGCGTCAATAATCACGACTATGGCTACACCTTC. Encoded protein: CASSVNNHDYGYTF.